Presented here are 28 T cell receptor beta chains from one specimen sequenced in a study of cytomegalovirus exposure and HLA in healthy donors. The repertoire was sequenced with immunoSEQ multiplex PCR; TCRdb's copy has only in-frame clones and lacks some. The sample holds 150,000 or so clones, around nine tenths seen once. Sequencing was done on a sample of PBMCs. The source of these receptors is a young man in good health and CMV-seropositive.

This sequence joins TRBV4-2 and TRBJ2-7, with D unclear. Germline V lookup: CDR1 LGHNA, CDR2 YNFKEQ. This CDR3 is built from 14 residues. The V gene lost 0 bases and the J gene lost 6 bases, with 12 bases spanning the gap. The CDR3 coding sequence is TGTGCCAGCAGCCAAGACCTAGTATTAGGCGAGCAGTACTTC. This sequence encodes CASSQDLVLGEQYF.

V is TRBV28 and J is TRBJ1-2, with D perhaps matching TRBD1 (5 bases). Per germline, CDR1 MDHEN and CDR2 SYDVKM. CDR3 length equals 15 residues. Trimming stripped 4 bases from V and 0 bases from J, with 12 bases between. The CDR3 sequence is CASSSPGRSNYGYTF. DNA of the CDR3: TGTGCCAGCAGTTCCCCAGGGCGATCTAACTATGGCTACACCTTC.

This clone was seen a few times. The CDR3 sequence: CASSRRGGNYEQYF. The CDR3 bases are TGCGCCAGCAGCCGGCGGGGGGGCAACTACGAGCAGTACTTC. V gene TRBV4-1 combines with J gene TRBJ2-7; 9 bases match TRBD2. This CDR3 comprises 14 residues. The germline V gene encodes CDR1 MGHRA and CDR2 YSYEKL. With V trimmed by 4 bases and J by 3 bases, 4 bases remained unmatched.

This clone was found a few times. The gene calls are TRBV28 and TRBJ1-2, with 7 bases fitting TRBD1. V lost 6 bases, J lost 8 bases, and 12 bases stayed unmatched. Germline CDR1 MDHEN, CDR2 SYDVKM. The CDR3 consists of 14 residues. CDR3 region: CASSVGQTIQGYTF. As DNA, the CDR3 is TGTGCCAGCAGCGTGGGACAGACAATTCAGGGCTACACCTTC.

The chain has TRBV15 and TRBJ2-5, with D possibly TRBD2 on 5 matching bases. V was trimmed by 0 bases and J by 2 bases, leaving 13 bases between them. Germline assignment: CDR1 LNHNV and CDR2 YYDKDF (reference sequence). This CDR3 has 16 residues. CDR3 in DNA: TGTGCCACCAGCAGAGATGTTTTGGGCGGGCAAGAGACCCAGTACTTC. As protein: CATSRDVLGGQETQYF.

This chain connects TRBV6-5 to TRBJ2-7; TRBD2 agrees at 7 bases. Germline CDR1 and CDR2: MNHEY and SVGAGI. Unmatched junction bases numbered 12, after V lost 6 bases and J lost 4 bases. The CDR3 is 15 amino acids. CDR3 DNA: TGTGCCAGCAGGCCCTCCTGGGGGGGAGAGTACGAGCAGTACTTC. Amino acids: CASRPSWGGEYEQYF.

The chain links TRBV5-4 to TRBJ2-1, with D possibly TRBD2 on 5 matching bases. V lost 4 bases and J 0 bases, leaving 14 bases between the germline ends. CDR3 length equals 16 residues. Germline CDR1 reads SGHNT; CDR2 reads YYREEE (reference sequence). In DNA form, the CDR3 reads TGTGCCAGCAGCCCGGAGGCTTCCAGCTCCTACAATGAGCAGTTCTTC. Protein sequence: CASSPEASSSYNEQFF.

This chain joins TRBV6-1 and TRBJ1-1, with a weak D call TRBD1 (5 bases). V dropped 6 bases and J dropped 1 base, with 12 bases sitting between them. The germline gives CDR1 MNHNS, CDR2 SASEGT. The CDR3 contains 14 residues. As DNA, the CDR3 is TGTGCCAGCAGCTCAACCACAGGGAACACTGAAGCTTTCTTT. Its translation is CASSSTTGNTEAFF.

The chain couples TRBV19 to TRBJ2-7; D ambiguous. With 4 bases removed from V and 0 bases from J, the gap between germline ends came to 16 bases. The CDR3 is 16 residues long. CDR1 and CDR2 from the germline V gene are LNHDA and SQIVND (reference sequence). Written as DNA, the CDR3 is TGTGCCAGTAGTACAGGTTGGTCCAAGAGCTCCTACGAGCAGTACTTC. As protein: CASSTGWSKSSYEQYF. Complete variable domain (other parts from reference TRBV19 and TRBJ2-7): DGGITQSPKYLFRKEGQNVTLSCEQNLNHDAMYWYRQDPGQGLRLIYYSQIVNDFQKGDIAEGYSVSREKKESFPLTVTSAQKNPTAFYLCASSTGWSKSSYEQYFGPGTRLTVT.

The DNA for the CDR3 is TGTGCCAGCAGCCAAGATAGCACAGGGGTAAATGGCTACACCTTC. Translating it yields CASSQDSTGVNGYTF. The J gene is TRBJ1-2, the V gene TRBV14; 7 positions agree with TRBD1. Germline CDR1 is SGHDN and CDR2 is FVKESK. Trimming removed 0 bases from V and 6 bases from J; junction bases left unmatched: 7. This CDR3 comprises 15 residues.

The chain uses TRBV18 and TRBJ1-2; unclear D gene. Per germline, CDR1 KGHSH and CDR2 LQKENI. The ends were cut back, 4 bases at V and 6 bases at J, with 9 bases in the middle. The CDR3 covers 12 residues. The CDR3 here is CASSRIDNGYTF. CDR3 sequence (DNA): TGTGCCAGCTCACGAATAGATAATGGCTACACCTTC.

The CDR3 DNA reads TGCAGCGCAGGGGCTCAAGAGACCCAGTACTTC. Encoded protein: CSAGAQETQYF. The gene calls are TRBV29-1 and TRBJ2-5; the D gene is possibly TRBD1 (6 bases). V was cut by 7 bases and J by 2 bases, with 8 bases left in between. This CDR3 region has 11 residues. Germline values: CDR1 SQVTM, CDR2 ANQGSEA.

This clone showed up just a few times. This chain joins TRBV5-4 and TRBJ2-1; 12 positions agree with TRBD2. The V and J ends lost 7 bases and 9 bases, in that order; junction bases with no gene match: 11. Per the germline V gene, CDR1 is SGHNT and CDR2 is YYREEE (reference sequence). The CDR3 consists of 15 residues. The CDR3 nucleotides read TGTGCCAGCCCCGGACTAGCGGGAAGAGGCGTTGAGCAGTTCTTC. Translation gives CASPGLAGRGVEQFF.

The V call is TRBV6-1, the J call TRBJ2-7; 7 bases agree with TRBD1. Trimming cost V 5 bases and J 0 bases; bases outside gene matches: 4. Germline CDR1 MNHNS, CDR2 SASEGT. The CDR3 totals 14 residues. The CDR3 DNA follows: TGTGCCAGCAGTTCGGACAGGAGCTCCTACGAGCAGTACTTC. It is translated as CASSSDRSSYEQYF.

V and J are TRBV7-2 and TRBJ2-7, with a weak D call TRBD2 (5 bases). Germline CDR1 SGHTA, CDR2 FQGNSA. This CDR3 is built from 18 residues. V was clipped by 5 bases and J by 0 bases, with 23 bases between them. CDR3 loop: CASSPGLGAGISSYEQYF. In DNA, the CDR3 is TGTGCCAGCAGCCCAGGTCTGGGAGCTGGCATAAGCTCCTACGAGCAGTACTTC.

The chain has TRBV30 and TRBJ1-2, with a weak D call TRBD1 (5 bases). CDR3 length equals 13 residues. The germline CDR1 and CDR2 sequences are GTSNPN and SVGIG (reference sequence). Trimming removed 3 bases from V and 3 bases from J, with 11 bases in between. CDR3: CAWSPDSYYGYTF. The CDR3 DNA reads as TGTGCCTGGAGCCCAGACAGTTACTATGGCTACACCTTC. The full variable domain, completed using reference TRBV30 and TRBJ1-2, is SQTIHQWPATLVQPVGSPLSLECTVEGTSNPNLYWYRQAAGRGLQLLFYSVGIGQISSEVPQNLSASRPQDRQFILSSKKLLLSDSGFYLCAWSPDSYYGYTFGSGTRLTVV.

In this sample, this clone turned up once. The chain couples TRBV5-1 to TRBJ2-1; TRBD2 agrees at 7 bases. This CDR3 has 15 amino acids. Unmatched junction bases numbered 4, after V lost 0 bases and J lost 4 bases. Germline CDR1 and CDR2: SGHRS and YFSETQ. The CDR3: CASSLGLAAYNEQFF. The CDR3 nucleotides read TGCGCCAGCAGCTTGGGGCTAGCGGCTTACAATGAGCAGTTCTTC.

J is TRBJ2-7 and V is TRBV4-1; 7 bases agree with TRBD1. This CDR3 is 15 amino acids long. The germline CDR1 and CDR2 sequences are MGHRA and YSYEKL. J lost 4 bases, V lost 4 bases, and 10 bases had no gene match. The CDR3 DNA sequence: TGCGCCAGCAGCCTACGGACAGGTGAGAAGTACGAGCAGTACTTC. This gives the protein CASSLRTGEKYEQYF.

The rearrangement joins TRBV6-6 to TRBJ2-7; TRBD1 aligns across 12 bases. J lost 4 bases, V lost 4 bases, and 5 bases had no gene match. The CDR3 covers 15 residues. Per germline, CDR1 MNHNY and CDR2 SVGAGI (reference sequence). The CDR3 loop is CASSSRDRGLYEQYF. The CDR3 DNA follows: TGTGCCAGCAGTTCCCGGGACAGGGGGCTATACGAGCAGTACTTC.

J is TRBJ2-2 and V is TRBV11-3; D uncertain. The V gene's germline CDR1 is SGHNT and CDR2 YENEEA. This CDR3 has 12 residues. The V gene lost 5 bases and the J gene lost 4 bases, with 5 bases spanning the gap. CDR3 nucleotide sequence: TGTGCCAGCAGCCCCCGCACCGGGGAGCTGTTTTTT. It yields the protein CASSPRTGELFF.

This chain links TRBV15 with TRBJ2-7; a weak D match, TRBD1 (5 bases). The V gene lost 5 bases and the J gene lost 0 bases, with 11 bases spanning the gap. The CDR3 length is 14 residues. Germline CDR1 is LNHNV and CDR2 is YYDKDF (reference sequence). The CDR3 spells CATSPRQNSYEQYF. The CDR3 DNA reads as TGTGCCACCAGCCCCCGACAGAACTCCTACGAGCAGTACTTC.

The chain combines TRBV18 with TRBJ1-1, with 8 bases fitting TRBD1. This CDR3 has 12 residues. V lost 3 bases to trimming and J lost 9 bases; unmatched junction nucleotides: 3. Germline V gene lookup returns CDR1 KGHSH and CDR2 LQKENI. CDR3 sequence reads: CASSPTGEQAFF. The CDR3 region has the DNA TGTGCCAGCTCACCGACAGGGGAGCAAGCTTTCTTT.

The rearrangement uses TRBV5-1 and TRBJ1-4; weak D call: TRBD1 (5 bases). Deletions cut 3 bases from V and 8 bases from J, with 14 bases between. Germline V gene sequence: CDR1 SGHRS, CDR2 YFSETQ. The CDR3 is 14 residues long. The CDR3 here is CASSYVGRGEKLFF. The CDR3 region has the DNA TGCGCCAGCAGCTACGTGGGGCGTGGGGAAAAACTGTTTTTT.

The chain recombines TRBV7-3 with TRBJ2-7; 7 bases map to TRBD1. Trimming cost V 5 bases and J 11 bases; bases outside gene matches: 12. Per germline, CDR1 SGHTA and CDR2 FQGTGA. CDR3 size: 13 residues. The CDR3 DNA reads as TGTGCCAGCAGCCCAGCAGGGGGAAAGAAAAAGTACTTC. It translates to CASSPAGGKKKYF.

The rearrangement joins TRBV28 to TRBJ1-5; possible D gene TRBD1, 6 bases. The V end was cut by 2 bases, the J end by 0 bases, with 11 bases between. CDR1 MDHEN and CDR2 SYDVKM come from the germline V gene. The CDR3 spans 16 residues. CDR3 sequence: CASSLGGMRSNQPQHF. DNA for the CDR3: TGTGCCAGCAGTTTAGGGGGCATGCGTAGCAATCAGCCCCAGCATTTT.

The rearrangement links TRBV6-6 to TRBJ2-7; no reliable D call. Per the germline V gene, CDR1 is MNHNY and CDR2 is SVGAGI (reference sequence). Trimming stripped 1 base from V and 6 bases from J, with 10 bases between. The CDR3 has 13 residues. CDR3 residues: CASSYFEVCEQYF. For the CDR3, the DNA is TGTGCCAGCAGTTACTTCGAGGTCTGCGAGCAGTACTTC.

This clone was counted once. The rearrangement joins TRBV6-1 to TRBJ2-7; 10 bases align to TRBD2. V lost 3 bases to trimming and J lost 5 bases; unmatched junction nucleotides: 4. Germline V gives CDR1 MNHNS, CDR2 SASEGT. The CDR3 has 14 residues. For the CDR3, the DNA is TGTGCCAGCAGTGACCTAGCGGGAGATCACGAGCAGTACTTC. Its translation: CASSDLAGDHEQYF.

V gene TRBV6-4 combines with J gene TRBJ2-7; D unclear. Trimming removed 6 bases from V and 3 bases from J, with 12 bases in between. This CDR3 region has 13 residues. Looked up from germline, CDR1 is MRHNA and CDR2 is SNTAGT. Written as DNA, the CDR3 is TGTGCCAGCAGACCGCAGGAACACTACGAGCAGTACTTC. Translating gives CASRPQEHYEQYF.